The rows below give T cell receptor beta chains drawn from one sample of a study of blood T cell repertoires in COVID-19. Profiling relied on immunoSEQ multiplex PCR, and the TCRdb table lists in-frame clones only, not all of them. The sample has about 130,000 clones, around 86% seen once. The material sequenced was peripheral blood. The source of these receptors is a man older than 75 with active or convalescent COVID-19. Each CDR3 is given with its conserved first and last residue. Fields, in order: J gene, D gene, clone size, V gene, CDR3 protein, CDR3 DNA. D genes are given only for firm matches. Not all rows give a size; the values are once, few, many and, for expanded clones, a class.

TRBJ2-5	.	once	TRBV4-1	CASSLRLQETQYF	TGCGCCAGCAGCCTGAGGCTCCAAGAGACCCAGTACTTC
TRBJ2-1	TRBD2	.	TRBV7-8	CASSLRLAGGHSYNEQFF	TGTGCCAGCAGCCTGAGGCTAGCGGGGGGCCACTCCTACAATGAGCAGTTCTTC
TRBJ1-6	TRBD1	.	TRBV19	CASRTGGIDSPLHF	TGTGCCAGCCGAACAGGGGGAATAGATTCACCCCTCCACTTT
TRBJ2-3	.	.	TRBV30	CALIGGGGTDTQYF	TGTGCCTTGATTGGCGGCGGAGGCACAGATACGCAGTATTTT
TRBJ2-6	TRBD1	.	TRBV2	CASRQDRAVGANVLTF	TGTGCCAGCAGGCAGGACAGGGCAGTTGGGGCCAACGTCCTGACTTTC
TRBJ2-7	.	few	TRBV11-1	CASSLGSGFDEQYF	TGTGCCAGCAGCTTAGGATCAGGGTTCGACGAGCAGTACTTC
TRBJ1-1	.	few	TRBV15	CATSRDGDMNTEAFF	TGTGCCACCAGCAGAGATGGGGACATGAACACTGAAGCTTTCTTT
TRBJ2-2	TRBD1	.	TRBV14	CASSPDRVLAGELFF	TGTGCCAGCAGCCCAGACAGGGTTCTCGCCGGGGAGCTGTTTTTT
TRBJ2-3	.	.	TRBV6-5	CASSFAQTSNGWAQYF	TGTGCCAGCAGTTTCGCGCAGACTAGTAATGGGTGGGCGCAGTATTTT
TRBJ2-1	.	.	TRBV5-8	CASSPGYNEQFF	TGTGCCAGCAGCCCCGGCTACAATGAGCAGTTCTTC
TRBJ1-1	.	.	TRBV5-1	CASSLDPTGTRAFF	TGCGCCAGCAGCTTGGACCCGACAGGAACTAGGGCTTTCTTT
TRBJ2-3	.	.	TRBV6-6	CATQLGGSTDTQYF	TGTGCCACCCAGTTAGGGGGAAGCACAGATACGCAGTATTTT
TRBJ1-5	.	.	TRBV7-6	CASSLREGPGQPQHF	TGTGCCAGCAGCTTACGAGAAGGGCCGGGGCAGCCCCAGCATTTT
TRBJ1-5	.	.	TRBV6-5	CASRQTYDVGPQHF	TGTGCCAGCCGACAGACTTATGATGTTGGGCCCCAGCATTTT
TRBJ2-2	TRBD2	once	TRBV4-3	CASRWEGLTGELFF	TGCGCCAGCAGGTGGGAGGGCCTGACCGGGGAGCTGTTTTTT
TRBJ1-1	.	.	TRBV14	CASSLPWGSFTEAFF	TGTGCCAGCAGCCTGCCGTGGGGCAGTTTTACTGAAGCTTTCTTT
TRBJ1-5	TRBD1	.	TRBV19	CASTGQGFHQPQHF	TGTGCCAGTACGGGACAGGGCTTTCATCAGCCCCAGCATTTT
TRBJ1-1	.	.	TRBV2	CASSQRRTAEAFF	TGTGCCAGCAGTCAGAGACGGACAGCTGAAGCTTTCTTT
TRBJ2-7	.	.	TRBV5-1	CASSLGASYEQYF	TGCGCCAGCAGCTTGGGGGCGAGCTACGAGCAGTACTTC
TRBJ1-2	.	few	TRBV6-1	CASSPGYGYTF	TGTGCCAGCAGTCCAGGCTATGGCTACACCTTC
TRBJ2-7	TRBD2	.	TRBV19	CASKESGETYEQYF	TGTGCCAGTAAGGAGAGCGGGGAGACCTACGAGCAGTACTTC
TRBJ2-3	.	once	TRBV10-3	CAISDGGLFDTQYF	TGTGCCATCAGTGATGGAGGGTTGTTTGATACGCAGTATTTT
TRBJ1-1	.	.	TRBV5-1	CASSHTGQLNTEAFF	TGCGCCAGCAGCCATACCGGACAGCTGAACACTGAAGCTTTCTTT
TRBJ1-1	.	few	TRBV6-1	CASSDGSSVNTEAFF	TGTGCCAGCAGTGATGGTTCCAGTGTGAACACTGAAGCTTTCTTT
TRBJ1-6	TRBD1	once	TRBV6-5	CASSYGTGKTPLHF	TGTGCCAGCAGTTATGGGACAGGGAAGACACCCCTCCACTTT
TRBJ2-5	TRBD2	.	TRBV10-3	CAISEVAGAETQYF	TGTGCCATCAGTGAGGTAGCGGGGGCAGAGACCCAGTACTTC
TRBJ1-1	TRBD1	.	TRBV19	CASSTGGRGTEAFF	TGTGCCAGTAGTACAGGGGGCCGGGGCACTGAAGCTTTCTTT
TRBJ1-6	.	.	TRBV6-6	CASSYSSGWDSPLHF	TGTGCCAGCAGTTACTCGTCGGGTTGGGATTCACCCCTCCACTTT
TRBJ1-5	TRBD1	.	TRBV7-9	CASSTGQDGQPQHF	TGTGCCAGCAGCACAGGACAGGATGGGCAGCCCCAGCATTTT
TRBJ1-1	TRBD1	.	TRBV30	CAWSVGQGTTEAFF	TGTGCCTGGAGTGTAGGACAGGGGACCACTGAAGCTTTCTTT
TRBJ1-1	TRBD1	.	TRBV12-3/TRBV12-4	CASSLGQGAAAFF	TGTGCCAGCAGTCTTGGACAGGGGGCGGCGGCTTTCTTT
TRBJ2-5	TRBD1	.	TRBV7-9	CASGLTGTGTETQYF	TGTGCCAGCGGACTCACCGGGACAGGGACAGAGACCCAGTACTTC
TRBJ2-1	.	.	TRBV15	CATSRDPAHYNEQFF	TGTGCCACCAGCAGAGATCCAGCGCACTACAATGAGCAGTTCTTC
TRBJ1-2	.	.	TRBV29-1	CSVMTANYGYTF	TGCAGCGTTATGACAGCTAACTATGGCTACACCTTC
TRBJ1-1	.	.	TRBV19	CASSLLYRGTEAFF	TGTGCCAGTAGTCTCCTCTATAGGGGGACTGAAGCTTTCTTT
TRBJ1-1	.	.	TRBV5-1	CASNGNTEAFF	TGCGCCAGCAACGGGAACACTGAAGCTTTCTTT
TRBJ1-2	.	.	TRBV4-2	CASTLDRLGYTF	TGTGCCAGCACGCTAGACAGGCTGGGCTACACCTTC
TRBJ2-3	TRBD2	.	TRBV11-2	CASRVAGVFTDTQYF	TGTGCCAGCAGGGTAGCGGGAGTATTCACAGATACGCAGTATTTT
TRBJ2-1	TRBD1	.	TRBV9	CASSVGGGLGNEQFF	TGTGCCAGCAGCGTAGGAGGGGGCCTGGGGAATGAGCAGTTCTTC
TRBJ2-3	TRBD2	.	TRBV10-3	CAIKGGSTDTQYF	TGTGCCATCAAGGGCGGGAGTACAGATACGCAGTATTTT
TRBJ2-3	.	.	TRBV3-1/TRBV3-2	CASSYLVDRDTQYF	TGTGCCAGCAGCTATCTAGTGGATAGAGATACGCAGTATTTT
TRBJ1-6	.	.	TRBV27	CASSLVQGHSPLHF	TGTGCCAGCAGTTTAGTACAGGGTCATTCACCCCTCCACTTT
TRBJ2-5	TRBD2	.	TRBV29-1	CSAPGRQETQYF	TGCAGCGCCCCCGGGAGGCAAGAGACCCAGTACTTC
TRBJ1-2	.	.	TRBV3-1/TRBV3-2	CASTPDGGGSYGYTF	TGTGCCAGCACCCCGGATGGGGGCGGGAGCTATGGCTACACCTTC
TRBJ2-5	TRBD1	.	TRBV29-1	CSVRPTGQETQYF	TGCAGCGTTCGACCGACAGGGCAAGAGACCCAGTACTTC
TRBJ2-3	TRBD1	.	TRBV18	CASSPQGVATDTQYF	TGTGCCAGCTCACCGCAGGGGGTGGCCACAGATACGCAGTATTTT
TRBJ1-2	.	.	TRBV5-1	CASSLAGRGGYTF	TGCGCCAGCAGCTTGGCAGGGCGGGGTGGCTACACCTTC
TRBJ2-7	TRBD1	.	TRBV7-9	CASSLRGGFNEQYF	TGTGCCAGCAGCTTAAGAGGGGGCTTCAACGAGCAGTACTTC
TRBJ2-7	TRBD2	.	TRBV18	CASSPGLAGEQYF	TGTGCCAGCTCTCCGGGACTAGCGGGAGAACAGTACTTC
TRBJ2-5	.	.	TRBV12-3/TRBV12-4	CASSFQETQYF	TGTGCCAGCAGTTTCCAGGAGACCCAGTACTTC
TRBJ2-1	TRBD2	.	TRBV6-6	CASSYISGGGSSEQFF	TGTGCCAGCAGTTACATATCGGGGGGGGGTTCTAGTGAGCAGTTCTTC
TRBJ2-7	TRBD1	.	TRBV19	CASSNPGQLPYEQYF	TGTGCCAGTAGTAATCCGGGACAGTTACCCTACGAGCAGTACTTC
TRBJ2-7	.	.	TRBV3-1/TRBV3-2	CASSLQPGNEQYF	TGTGCCAGCAGCTTACAACCGGGGAACGAGCAGTACTTC
TRBJ2-4	TRBD2	.	TRBV29-1	CSVEIGRAGYIQYF	TGCAGCGTGGAGATCGGGAGGGCCGGTTACATTCAGTACTTC
TRBJ2-3	.	.	TRBV7-6	CASSLGFGVTDTQYF	TGTGCCAGCAGCTTAGGTTTCGGGGTGACAGATACGCAGTATTTT
TRBJ2-5	TRBD2	.	TRBV3-1/TRBV3-2	CASSHSGGRETQYF	TGTGCCAGCAGCCATAGCGGGGGTCGAGAGACCCAGTACTTC
TRBJ2-5	TRBD2	once	TRBV9	CASSPTSGRALETQYF	TGTGCCAGCAGCCCGACTAGCGGGAGGGCTTTGGAGACCCAGTACTTC
TRBJ1-6	TRBD1	.	TRBV5-1	CASSLAGTDNSPLHF	TGCGCCAGCAGCTTGGCCGGGACAGATAATTCACCCCTCCACTTT